These T cell receptor beta chains were read from a single sample in a study of beta chain features in type 1 diabetes. Only in-frame clones appear in the TCRdb table, and some are missing; sequencing was by immunoSEQ multiplex PCR. Here the sample spans 970,000 or so clones, under 20% being singletons. The sample was naive CD4+ T cells from blood. The receptors derive from a woman under 30 in good health. CDR3s include the opening cysteine and the closing phenylalanine or tryptophan. A D gene is named only where the DNA matches it firmly. Clone size is given for some rows only: seen once, a few or many times, or a class if the clone is expanded.

TRBV18	.	.	TRBJ1-1	CASSPWQKNTEAFF	TGTGCCAGCTCACCGTGGCAGAAGAACACTGAAGCTTTCTTT
TRBV5-8	.	few	TRBJ2-6	CASSDSGANVLTF	TGTGCCAGCAGCGACTCTGGGGCCAACGTCCTGACTTTC
TRBV7-9	TRBD2	few	TRBJ2-1	CASSSGRQSSYNEQFF	TGTGCCAGCAGTTCCGGGAGGCAGAGCTCCTACAATGAGCAGTTCTTC
TRBV7-2	TRBD2	.	TRBJ2-5	CASSSSGGGLETQYF	TGTGCCAGCAGCTCCTCTGGGGGAGGGCTTGAGACCCAGTACTTC
TRBV18	TRBD1	.	TRBJ2-4	CASSPSGQAGGNIQYF	TGTGCCAGCTCACCATCGGGACAGGCAGGAGGAAACATTCAGTACTTC
TRBV6-1	.	few	TRBJ2-1	CASRARNNEQFF	TGTGCCAGCAGGGCGAGAAACAATGAGCAGTTCTTC
TRBV28	.	.	TRBJ2-1	CASNPDRNEQFF	TGTGCCAGCAACCCGGACCGAAATGAGCAGTTCTTC
TRBV6-6	TRBD2	once	TRBJ2-1	CASSRGLAGGNEQFF	TGTGCCAGCAGTCGAGGACTAGCGGGAGGCAATGAGCAGTTCTTC
TRBV14	.	.	TRBJ1-2	CASSQDTAGGGYTF	TGTGCCAGCAGCCAAGATACAGCAGGAGGCGGCTACACCTTC
TRBV15	TRBD2	few	TRBJ2-7	CATSRVPSPSGGYEQYF	TGTGCCACCAGCAGAGTTCCCTCTCCTAGCGGGGGCTACGAGCAGTACTTC
TRBV10-3	.	few	TRBJ1-3	CAIRGTDKGNTIYF	TGTGCCATCAGAGGGACTGACAAAGGAAACACCATATATTTT
TRBV5-1	TRBD1	.	TRBJ2-2	CASSDQPPGQGAGELFF	TGCGCCAGCAGCGATCAACCTCCGGGACAGGGGGCCGGGGAGCTGTTTTTT
TRBV7-9	TRBD1	.	TRBJ2-7	CASSKGQGLSEQYF	TGTGCCAGCAGCAAGGGACAGGGTTTAAGCGAGCAGTACTTC
TRBV28	TRBD2	.	TRBJ2-7	CASTFLRSSGHEQYF	TGTGCCAGCACTTTTCTGCGGAGTAGCGGGCACGAGCAGTACTTC
TRBV2	TRBD1	.	TRBJ1-2	CASSGQGYGYTF	TGTGCCAGCAGCGGACAGGGCTATGGCTACACCTTC
TRBV19	TRBD2	.	TRBJ2-1	CASRTSGGGNEQFF	TGTGCCAGTAGAACTAGCGGGGGTGGCAATGAGCAGTTCTTC
TRBV9	.	few	TRBJ1-1	CASSGGRRTEAFF	TGTGCCAGCAGCGGTGGCCGGAGAACTGAAGCTTTCTTT
TRBV7-2	.	.	TRBJ1-2	CASSQDDLPYYGYTF	TGTGCCAGCAGCCAAGATGACCTCCCCTACTATGGCTACACCTTC
TRBV5-6	TRBD1	.	TRBJ2-5	CASSLRDRSQETQYF	TGTGCCAGCAGCCTCAGGGACAGGAGCCAAGAGACCCAGTACTTC
TRBV2	.	.	TRBJ2-7	CASTQNYEQYF	TGTGCCAGCACCCAAAACTACGAGCAGTACTTC
TRBV27	.	.	TRBJ1-4	CASSLRGREKLFF	TGTGCCAGCAGTCTGAGGGGACGGGAAAAACTGTTTTTT
TRBV7-3	.	few	TRBJ2-2	CASSLKTGTAGELFF	TGTGCCAGCAGCTTAAAAACAGGGACGGCCGGGGAGCTGTTTTTT
TRBV10-3	TRBD1	few	TRBJ1-1	CAIKQQGTEAFF	TGTGCCATCAAACAACAGGGGACCGAAGCTTTCTTT
TRBV5-1	TRBD1	few	TRBJ2-5	CASSGPVGQGVPQYF	TGCGCCAGCAGCGGCCCGGTTGGACAGGGAGTGCCCCAGTACTTC
TRBV7-9	.	.	TRBJ2-1	CASSLLQTRSSYNEQFF	TGTGCCAGCAGCTTACTACAGACCCGGTCATCCTACAATGAGCAGTTCTTC
TRBV13	.	few	TRBJ1-2	CASSPRRLYGYTF	TGTGCCAGCAGCCCCCGACGTTTGTATGGCTACACCTTC
TRBV2	.	few	TRBJ1-5	CASSVRGNQPQHF	TGTGCCAGCAGCGTCAGGGGTAATCAGCCCCAGCATTTT
TRBV6-6	.	few	TRBJ2-5	CASRDTYQETQYF	TGTGCCAGCAGAGACACCTACCAAGAGACCCAGTACTTC
TRBV9	TRBD2	.	TRBJ2-1	CASSVAGTIRTGIRNNEQFF	TGTGCCAGCAGCGTAGCCGGGACTATACGCACCGGCATACGAAACAATGAGCAGTTCTTC
TRBV5-1	.	few	TRBJ1-2	CASSTRPRQQSTFYGYTF	TGCGCCAGCAGCACGAGGCCAAGACAGCAATCAACCTTCTATGGCTACACCTTC
TRBV7-9	TRBD2	.	TRBJ2-7	CASSTSGSLRGLSYEQYF	TGTGCCAGCAGCACGAGCGGGAGTCTTAGGGGGTTATCCTACGAGCAGTACTTC
TRBV5-6	.	.	TRBJ2-1	CASSLGARGYSYNEQFF	TGTGCCAGCAGCTTGGGGGCCCGCGGTTACTCCTACAATGAGCAGTTCTTC
TRBV6-5	TRBD1	few	TRBJ1-5	CASSEGAAQPQHF	TGTGCCAGCAGTGAGGGGGCTGCTCAGCCCCAGCATTTT